This entry lists 18 T cell receptor beta chains sequenced from one sample in a study of T cell responses to AZD1222 COVID-19 vaccine. TCRdb keeps only in-frame clones here, not all; method: immunoSEQ multiplex PCR. The sample records 200,000 or so clones, around 93% being singletons. Sequences were derived from peripheral blood, sampled on day 0 of AZD1222 vaccination. These receptors all stem from an adult in good health.

The genes are TRBV10-3 and TRBJ2-2; the match to TRBD2 covers 8 bases. Germline CDR1 is ENHRY and CDR2 is SYGVKD. After removal of 4 bases from V and 4 bases from J, the junction contained 8 bases not matched to a gene. The CDR3 loop spans 16 amino acids. This CDR3 is CAISVTSGRVTGELFF. The CDR3 DNA reads as TGTGCCATCAGTGTGACGAGCGGGAGAGTCACCGGGGAGCTGTTTTTT.

V is TRBV27 and J is TRBJ1-5, with D perhaps TRBD1 (6 bases). This CDR3 has 15 amino acids. Trimming cost V 4 bases and J 0 bases, with 10 bases left between them. CDR1 and CDR2 from the germline V gene are MNHEY and SMNVEV (reference sequence). The CDR3 region is CASSSDRHSNQPQHF. The CDR3 DNA follows: TGTGCCAGCAGTTCTGACAGGCATAGCAATCAGCCCCAGCATTTT.

The V and J genes are TRBV5-1 and TRBJ1-4; D is perhaps TRBD1 (6 bases). V dropped 4 bases and J dropped 4 bases, with 11 bases sitting between them. Germline loops: CDR1 SGHRS, CDR2 YFSETQ. CDR3 length: 14 amino acids. The CDR3 DNA sequence: TGCGCCAGCAGCATACAACAGGGTAATGAAAAACTGTTTTTT. The encoded protein is CASSIQQGNEKLFF.

This clone was seen only once. The rearrangement links TRBV11-2 to TRBJ2-7; D perhaps matches TRBD1 (7 bases). This CDR3 is 13 amino acids long. Trimming took off 3 bases at V and 6 bases at J, with 12 bases between the two ends. The germline V gene encodes CDR1 SGHAT and CDR2 FQNNGV. CDR3 coding DNA: TGTGCCAGCAGCTTTAGACAGGGACTCGAGCAGTACTTC. Protein: CASSFRQGLEQYF.

This clone appeared a single time. The chain couples TRBV14 to TRBJ1-3; the D is unclear. The CDR3 sequence is 16 residues long. The V gene's germline CDR1 is SGHDN and CDR2 FVKESK. Deletions cut 1 base from V and 0 bases from J, with 10 bases between. The CDR3 loop is CASSQGRTFSGNTIYF. The DNA of the CDR3 is TGTGCCAGCAGCCAAGGAAGGACCTTCTCTGGAAACACCATATATTTT.

The rearrangement uses TRBV4-1 and TRBJ2-2; TRBD2 matches at 13 bases. V was clipped by 1 base and J by 5 bases; unmatched bases: 7. The length of the CDR3 is 18 residues. Germline V gene data show CDR1 as MGHRA and CDR2 as YSYEKL. CDR3 loop: CASSQALAGGPGTGELFF. Written as DNA, the CDR3 is TGCGCCAGCAGCCAAGCACTAGCGGGAGGGCCTGGGACCGGGGAGCTGTTTTTT.

The chain has TRBV7-8 and TRBJ1-3, with D tentatively TRBD1 (5 bases). Per the germline V gene, CDR1 is SGHVS and CDR2 is FQNEAQ. The CDR3 sequence is 13 residues long. Trimming cost V 3 bases and J 4 bases, with 7 bases left between them. The CDR3 DNA sequence: TGTGCCAGCAGCTTGGGACGGGGAAACACCATATATTTT. The encoded protein is CASSLGRGNTIYF.

This chain joins TRBV5-6 and TRBJ2-2; TRBD1 matches 7 bases. The germline CDR1 and CDR2 sequences are SGHDT and YYEEEE. The CDR3 runs to 15 residues. J was trimmed by 6 bases and V by 2 bases; bases with no gene match: 7. CDR3 amino acids: CASSFWGQTAGELFF. Here the CDR3 DNA reads TGTGCCAGCAGCTTTTGGGGACAGACCGCCGGGGAGCTGTTTTTT. The variable domain in full, with the rest retrieved from reference TRBV5-6 and TRBJ2-2, is DAGVTQSPTHLIKTRGQQVTLRCSPKSGHDTVSWYQQALGQGPQFIFQYYEEEERQRGNFPDRFSGHQFPNYSSELNVNALLLGDSALYLCASSFWGQTAGELFFGEGSRLTVL.

The chain employs TRBV20-1 and TRBJ2-5, with D perhaps matching TRBD2 (5 bases). This CDR3 contains 14 residues. Germline V lookup: CDR1 DFQATT, CDR2 SNEGSKA (reference sequence). Deletions cut 3 bases from V and 2 bases from J, with 13 bases between. Written as DNA, the CDR3 is TGCAGTGCTAGTGTCAGACTACCTCAAGAGACCCAGTACTTC. Encoded protein: CSASVRLPQETQYF.

The chain has TRBV6-2 or TRBV6-3 and TRBJ2-7, with D possibly matching TRBD1 (5 bases). The CDR3 loop spans 13 amino acids. Deletions cut 2 bases from V and 4 bases from J, with 9 bases between. CDR1 is MNHEY and CDR2 is SVGEGT in the germline V gene. The CDR3 loop is CASSYGAPYEQYF. The CDR3 DNA follows: TGTGCCAGCAGTTACGGGGCTCCTTACGAGCAGTACTTC.

The rearrangement links TRBV11-2 to TRBJ1-4; D perhaps matches TRBD1 (6 bases). The CDR3 contains 14 residues. From germline, CDR1 is SGHAT and CDR2 FQNNGV. Deletions cut 4 bases from V and 8 bases from J, with 14 bases between. CDR3 loop: CASSSLRDNEKLFF. The DNA of the CDR3 is TGTGCCAGCAGCTCTCTGCGGGACAACGAAAAACTGTTTTTT.

This sequence joins TRBV2 and TRBJ2-7; 9 bases agree with TRBD2. Germline CDR1 reads SNHLY; CDR2 reads FYNNEI. Unmatched junction bases numbered 10, after V lost 7 bases and J lost 6 bases. The CDR3 is made up of 14 amino acids. The CDR3 loop is CASTLAGEVGEQYF. The CDR3 nucleotides read TGTGCCAGCACCTTAGCGGGAGAGGTCGGCGAGCAGTACTTC.

This clone was recorded only once. This chain uses TRBV23-1 with TRBJ2-1; TRBD2 might be the D (6 bases). TRBV23-1 is an ORF, with its function uncertain. V lost 1 base and J 7 bases, leaving 20 bases between the germline ends. The CDR3 has 17 amino acids. Here the CDR3 reads CASSQLPKTIRGNEQFF. The DNA of the CDR3 is TGCGCCAGCAGTCAATTACCCAAGACCATTCGGGGGAATGAGCAGTTCTTC.

The chain carries TRBV3-1 (or the pseudogene TRBV3-2) and TRBJ2-2, with D perhaps assigned TRBD1 or TRBD2 (5 bases each). Germline values: CDR1 LGHDT, CDR2 YNNKEL (reference sequence). The CDR3 loop spans 14 amino acids. V was cut by 5 bases and J by 3 bases, with 10 bases left in between. The CDR3 reads CASSKGTDTGELFF. For the CDR3, the DNA is TGTGCCAGCAGCAAAGGGACGGACACCGGGGAGCTGTTTTTT.

V gene TRBV7-2 combines with J gene TRBJ2-2, with D unclear. From germline, CDR1 is SGHTA and CDR2 FQGNSA. CDR3 length equals 15 residues. The ends were cut back, 2 bases at V and 0 bases at J, with 7 bases in the middle. The CDR3 DNA sequence: TGTGCCAGCAGCTTAAGACAAGCGAACACCGGGGAGCTGTTTTTT. It yields the protein CASSLRQANTGELFF.

This sequence joins TRBV6-4 and TRBJ2-4, with 10 bases lining up with TRBD2. The CDR3 is 19 residues long. The junction had 15 bases not matched to a gene; V was cut back by 6 bases and J by 1 base. Germline V gene data show CDR1 as MRHNA and CDR2 as SNTAGT. This chain's CDR3 is CASSGCSGRRWGAKNIQYF. The CDR3 nucleotides are TGTGCCAGCAGCGGGTGTAGCGGGAGGCGGTGGGGGGCCAAAAACATTCAGTACTTC.

CDR3 DNA: TGTGCCAGCAGCTCCCCTTCAACCTATGGCTACACCTTC. This gives the protein CASSSPSTYGYTF. V gene TRBV9 combines with J gene TRBJ1-2; D gene ambiguous. The CDR3 runs 13 residues. V was clipped by 4 bases and J by 4 bases, with 11 bases between them. CDR1 is SGDLS, CDR2 YYNGEE, per germline.

CDR3 DNA: TGTGCCAGCAGCTTGTGGGGTACCGCTGAAGCTTTCTTT. Its protein product is CASSLWGTAEAFF. The gene calls are TRBV5-5 and TRBJ1-1; no clear D. Germline CDR1 is SGHKS and CDR2 is YYEKEE (reference sequence). The CDR3 totals 13 residues. The germline V and J ends were trimmed by 1 base and 6 bases, with 10 bases remaining between them.